Sequencing of this T cell receptor beta chain was carried out in a study of blood T cell repertoires in COVID-19. CDR3 length equals 17 residues. Germline V CDR1 and CDR2: ENHRY, SYGVKD. Trimming stripped 2 bases from V and 0 bases from J, with 14 bases between. Assay: immunoSEQ multiplex PCR; the TCRdb copy retains only in-frame clones and omits some. The profile covers some 170,000 clones, with about four fifths appearing a single time and 8% to 9.5% taken by the ten largest. The TCR sequence derives from a woman aged 65 to 85 with acute or convalescent COVID-19. The specimen sequenced was peripheral blood. V and J are TRBV10-3 and TRBJ1-3; D might be TRBD1 (5 bases). The CDR3 loop reads CAISEGGGTLSGNTIYF. The CDR3 DNA reads TGTGCCATCAGTGAGGGTGGGGGGACCCTCTCTGGAAACACCATATATTTT.